This TCR beta chain originates from a study of T cells in Graves' hyperthyroidism and ophthalmopathy. Study conclusions and caveats: The model anticipated ophthalmopathy a median approximately 6.6 months pre-onset.

This CDR3 comprises 13 residues. J gave up 4 bases and V 7 bases, and 4 bases lay outside the gene matches. Uncontrolled infection, other autoimmune disease, pregnancy or lactation barred patients from enrollment. Every diagnosis used clinical symptoms, serum thyroxine and TRAb, thyroid ultrasound and orbital computed tomography. The PBMCs were sourced from fresh peripheral blood (more than 8.5 ml). What was amplified from RNA transcripts were TCR beta CDR3 regions. The HTBI primer set served for first-round RT-PCR of the TCR CDR3. TCRdb reprocessed the multiplex PCR reads with MiXCR, giving one entry per CDR3 protein. The sample yields more than 300,000 distinct CDR3 sequences, 15% to 20% seen once. As for this clonotype: Its cognate antigen is unknown.

The chain links TRBV12-3 or TRBV12-4 to TRBJ2-5; 9 bases fit TRBD1. Sequences were obtained from blood. The clonotype comes from a man aged 18 to 29 with Graves' ophthalmopathy. CDR3 sequence: CASTKTGGETQYF. Written as DNA, the CDR3 is TGTGCCAGCACCAAGACAGGGGGAGAGACCCAGTACTTC.